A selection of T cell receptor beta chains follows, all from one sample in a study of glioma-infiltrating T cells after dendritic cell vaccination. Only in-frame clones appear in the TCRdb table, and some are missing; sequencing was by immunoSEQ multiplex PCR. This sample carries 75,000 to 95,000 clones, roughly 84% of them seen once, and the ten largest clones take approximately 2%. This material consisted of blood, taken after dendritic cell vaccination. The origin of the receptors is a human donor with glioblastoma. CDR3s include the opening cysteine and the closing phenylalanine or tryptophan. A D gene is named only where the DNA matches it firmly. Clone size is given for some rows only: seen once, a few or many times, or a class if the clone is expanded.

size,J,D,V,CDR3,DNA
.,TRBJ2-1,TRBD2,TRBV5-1,CASNLAGNNEQFF,TGCGCCAGCAACTTAGCGGGGAACAATGAGCAGTTCTTC
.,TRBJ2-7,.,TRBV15,CATSRDYWRGSYEQYF,TGTGCCACCAGCAGAGATTACTGGCGGGGCTCCTACGAGCAGTACTTC
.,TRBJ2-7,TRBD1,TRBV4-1,CASSRPLLRQGAKGDSYEQYF,TGCGCCAGCAGCCGCCCTTTATTGAGACAGGGGGCAAAAGGGGACTCCTACGAGCAGTACTTC
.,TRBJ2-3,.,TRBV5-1,CASSLELVTDTQYF,TGCGCCAGCAGCTTGGAGCTAGTAACAGATACGCAGTATTTT
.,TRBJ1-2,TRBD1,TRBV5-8,CASRRGGGPLGYGYTF,TGTGCCAGCAGGCGAGGAGGGGGCCCGCTGGGCTATGGCTACACCTTC
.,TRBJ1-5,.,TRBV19,CASSIPGGSSGDQPQHF,TGTGCCAGTAGTATCCCCGGGGGGTCCTCGGGGGATCAGCCCCAGCATTTT
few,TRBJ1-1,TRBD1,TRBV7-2,CASSLVMGQVNTEAFF,TGTGCCAGCAGCTTAGTTATGGGACAGGTGAACACTGAAGCTTTCTTT
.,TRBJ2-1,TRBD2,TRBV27,CASSLLGGRVGEQFF,TGTGCCAGCAGTTTATTAGGCGGGAGGGTCGGTGAGCAGTTCTTC
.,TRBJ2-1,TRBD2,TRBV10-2,CASSEGLLAGGLDNEQFF,TGCGCCAGCAGTGAGGGGTTACTAGCGGGGGGTCTTGACAATGAGCAGTTCTTC
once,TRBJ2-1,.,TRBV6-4,CASSGRDSSSYNEQFF,TGTGCCAGCAGTGGACGCGACTCGAGCTCCTACAATGAGCAGTTCTTC
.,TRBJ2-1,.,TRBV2,CASKGQYEQFF,TGTGCCAGCAAGGGGCAGTATGAGCAGTTCTTC
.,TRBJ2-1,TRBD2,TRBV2,CASSEIAGEQFF,TGTGCCAGCAGTGAGATAGCGGGGGAGCAGTTCTTC
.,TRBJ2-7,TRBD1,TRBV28,CASSPIGRGQGGYEQYF,TGTGCCAGCAGTCCAATTGGCCGCGGACAGGGGGGCTACGAGCAGTACTTC
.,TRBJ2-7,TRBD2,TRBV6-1,CASSTSGGAYEQYF,TGTGCCAGCAGTACTAGCGGGGGGGCCTACGAGCAGTACTTC
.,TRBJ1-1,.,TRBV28,CASSTRHRNTEAFF,TGTGCCAGCAGTACGAGACATAGGAACACTGAAGCTTTCTTT
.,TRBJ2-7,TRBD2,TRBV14,CASSQGAAGAYEQYF,TGTGCCAGCAGCCAAGGGGCGGCGGGGGCCTACGAGCAGTACTTC
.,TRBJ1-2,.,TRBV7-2,CASSLNLYGYTF,TGTGCCAGCAGCTTAAATCTATATGGCTACACCTTC
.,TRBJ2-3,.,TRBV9,CASNTGDSTDTQYF,TGTGCCAGCAACACGGGGGACAGCACAGATACGCAGTATTTT
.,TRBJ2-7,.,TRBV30,CAWAPGSGEQYF,TGTGCCTGGGCCCCGGGTTCGGGCGAGCAGTACTTC
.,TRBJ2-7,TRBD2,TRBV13,CASSLVREGQEQYF,TGTGCCAGCAGCTTAGTACGGGAGGGCCAAGAGCAGTACTTC
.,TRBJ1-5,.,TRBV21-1,CASKNRVFSNQPQHF,TGTGCCAGCAAAAACCGGGTCTTCAGCAATCAGCCCCAGCATTTT
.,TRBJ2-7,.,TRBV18,CASSPGGAREQYF,TGTGCCAGCTCACCAGGTGGGGCACGGGAGCAGTACTTC
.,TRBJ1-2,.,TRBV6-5,CASSPEAGGYTF,TGTGCCAGCTCACCAGAGGCGGGTGGCTACACCTTC
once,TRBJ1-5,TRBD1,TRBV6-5,CASSYSKPGGGQPQHF,TGTGCCAGCAGTTACTCGAAGCCAGGGGGAGGTCAGCCCCAGCATTTT
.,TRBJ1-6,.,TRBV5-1,CASSLEYRARGVNSPLHF,TGCGCCAGCAGCCTAGAATACAGGGCTCGGGGTGTAAATTCACCCCTCCACTTT
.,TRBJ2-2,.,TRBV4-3,CASSYGENTGELFF,TGCGCCAGCAGTTACGGGGAGAACACCGGGGAGCTGTTTTTT
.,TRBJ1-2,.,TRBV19,CASSPVGGEYGYTF,TGTGCCAGTAGCCCCGTGGGGGGGGAATATGGCTACACCTTC
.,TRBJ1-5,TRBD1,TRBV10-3,CAISEDRGSNQPQHF,TGTGCCATCAGTGAGGACAGGGGTAGCAATCAGCCCCAGCATTTT